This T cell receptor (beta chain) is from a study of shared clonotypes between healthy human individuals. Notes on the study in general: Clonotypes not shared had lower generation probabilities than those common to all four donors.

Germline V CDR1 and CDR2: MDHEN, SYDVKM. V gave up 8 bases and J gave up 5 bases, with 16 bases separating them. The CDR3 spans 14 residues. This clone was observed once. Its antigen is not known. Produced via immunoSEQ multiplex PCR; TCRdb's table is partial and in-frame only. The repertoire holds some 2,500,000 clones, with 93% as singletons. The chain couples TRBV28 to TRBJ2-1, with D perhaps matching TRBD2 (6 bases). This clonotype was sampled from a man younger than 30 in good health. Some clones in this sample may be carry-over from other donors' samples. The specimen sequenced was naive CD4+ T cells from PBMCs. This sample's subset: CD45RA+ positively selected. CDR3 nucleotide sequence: TGTGCCAGCCTGTCGGGGAGGAAGAACAATGAGCAGTTCTTC. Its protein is CASLSGRKNNEQFF.